This entry lists 16 T cell receptor beta chains sequenced from one sample in a study of T cells in Graves' hyperthyroidism and ophthalmopathy. It was RNA transcripts that yielded the amplified TCR beta CDR3 regions. TCR CDR3 underwent first-round RT-PCR with the HTBI primer set. TCRdb analysed the multiplex PCR reads with MiXCR anew, one entry per CDR3 protein. The repertoire has hundreds of thousands of distinct CDR3 sequences, about 45% of them found once; the top ten carry about 7%. The sequenced material came from peripheral blood or thyroid tissue (not recorded which). The receptors were sampled from an adult man with Graves' disease, either hyperthyroidism or ophthalmopathy (not recorded which).

The J gene is TRBJ1-2, the V gene TRBV2, with 8 bases identical to TRBD1. Germline lookup yields CDR1 SNHLY and CDR2 FYNNEI. The CDR3 covers 14 residues. The V and J ends lost 0 bases and 9 bases, in that order; junction bases with no gene match: 6. CDR3 amino acids: CASSEAPGTGSYTF. Here the CDR3 DNA reads TGTGCCAGCAGTGAAGCACCCGGGACAGGCAGCTACACCTTC.

As for this clonotype: This clone may be a read error of a much larger clone one base away. The CDR3, as DNA: TGTGCCAGCACCGACGGGACAGCTCAATTGTATGGCTACACCTTC. Translation gives CASTDGTAQLYGYTF. V is TRBV7-9 and J is TRBJ1-2; 7 nucleotides align to TRBD1. J lost 5 bases, V lost 7 bases, and 13 bases had no gene match. The CDR3 has 15 residues. CDR1 SEHNR and CDR2 FQNEAQ come from the germline V gene (reference sequence). The complete variable domain, with remaining parts taken from reference TRBV7-9 and TRBJ1-2, reads DTGVSQNPRHKITKRGQNVTFRCDPISEHNRLYWYRQTLGQGPEFLTYFQNEAQLEKSRLLSDRFSAERPKGSFSTLEIQRTEQGDSAMYLCASTDGTAQLYGYTFGSGTRLTVV.

The chain recombines TRBV2 with TRBJ2-5; D may be TRBD1 (5 bases). Germline CDR1 is SNHLY and CDR2 is FYNNEI. The V gene lost 2 bases and the J gene lost 5 bases, with 15 bases spanning the gap. This CDR3 has 15 residues. The CDR3 here is CASSEYRQGMETQYF. In nucleotides, the CDR3 is TGTGCCAGCAGTGAATACCGCCAGGGAATGGAGACCCAGTACTTC.

The table lists this clonotype with a few counts. One end of the junction varies from germline; a read error may be responsible. This chain uses TRBV7-9 with TRBJ2-7, with no clear D. There are 14 residues in the CDR3. CDR1 SEHNR and CDR2 FQNEAQ come from the germline V gene (reference sequence). This CDR3 reads CASSQVPSSYEQYF. CDR3 in DNA: TGCGCCAGCAGCCAAGTTCCTAGCTCCTACGAGCAGTACTTC.

V usage is TRBV7-2 and J usage is TRBJ1-4, with 10 bases that match TRBD1. The CDR3 extends over 16 amino acids. V was pared by 4 bases and J by 7 bases, with 9 bases of the junction left unmatched. Germline V gene lookup returns CDR1 SGHTA and CDR2 FQGNSA. CDR3 bases: TGTGCCAGCAGCTCCAGGCGACAGGGGGCCGGTGAAAAACTGTTTTTT. Translation gives CASSSRRQGAGEKLFF.

CDR3 sequence: CASSPTGTGRGNTIYF. CDR3 bases: TGTGCCAGCAGCCCCACCGGGACAGGTAGAGGAAACACCATATATTTT. V is TRBV5-5 and J is TRBJ1-3, with TRBD1 identical over 8 bases. The V and J ends lost 4 bases and 4 bases, in that order; junction bases with no gene match: 10. This CDR3 comprises 16 residues. Germline V gene sequence: CDR1 SGHKS, CDR2 YYEKEE (reference sequence). Variable domain in full (rest from reference TRBV5-5 and TRBJ1-3): DAGVTQSPTHLIKTRGQQVTLRCSPISGHKSVSWYQQVLGQGPQFIFQYYEKEERGRGNFPDRFSARQFPNYSSELNVNALLLGDSALYLCASSPTGTGRGNTIYFGEGSWLTVV.

As concerns this clonotype: One base away lies a much larger clone, so this may be a sequencing read error. The J gene is TRBJ1-1, the V gene TRBV10-3; possible D gene TRBD1, 5 bases. The CDR3 spans 15 residues. Trimming removed 0 bases from V and 7 bases from J, with 15 bases in between. Germline V gene data show CDR1 as ENHRY and CDR2 as SYGVKD. Here the CDR3 reads CAISESPGMAGEAFF. CDR3 DNA sequence: TGTGCCATCAGTGAGTCCCCAGGGATGGCCGGTGAAGCTTTCTTT.

The chain has TRBV29-1 and TRBJ1-1, with D perhaps TRBD1 (5 bases). The CDR3 sequence is 15 residues long. Germline V CDR1 and CDR2: SQVTM, ANQGSEA. Between the trimmed V and J ends, which lost 7 bases and 3 bases, there was a span of 21 bases. The CDR3 region is CSAEAGGEPYTEAFF. DNA for the CDR3: TGCAGCGCTGAGGCCGGGGGGGAACCTTACACTGAAGCTTTCTTT.

This clonotype was detected a few times. The chain has TRBV7-9 and TRBJ1-2; D is uncertain. Germline lookup yields CDR1 SEHNR and CDR2 FQNEAQ (reference sequence). This CDR3 has 13 amino acids. The V end lost 3 bases, the J end lost 6 bases, and 11 bases lay between the germline ends. The CDR3 DNA follows: TGTGCCAGCAGCTTGGAGGGCCCGGATGGCTACACCTTC. Amino acids: CASSLEGPDGYTF.

This clonotype has at least ten counts. The CDR3 spells CASSSLEAYEQYF. For the CDR3, the DNA is TGTGCCAGCAGCTCACTTGAGGCCTACGAGCAGTACTTC. The chain uses TRBV7-9 and TRBJ2-7; D is uncertain. Germline V gives CDR1 SEHNR, CDR2 FQNEAQ (reference sequence). This CDR3 contains 13 residues. The V gene lost 4 bases and the J gene lost 2 bases, with 9 bases spanning the gap. The full variable domain, in which reference TRBV7-9 and TRBJ2-7 provide the parts outside the CDR3, is DTGVSQNPRHKITKRGQNVTFRCDPISEHNRLYWYRQTLGQGPEFLTYFQNEAQLEKSRLLSDRFSAERPKGSFSTLEIQRTEQGDSAMYLCASSSLEAYEQYFGPGTRLTVT.

This clonotype has a handful of counts. V usage is TRBV12-3 or TRBV12-4 and J usage is TRBJ2-5, with 7 nucleotides matching TRBD1. V lost 6 bases, J lost 5 bases, and 9 bases stayed unmatched. This CDR3 is 14 amino acids long. The CDR3 here is CASSPYKGAETQYF. As DNA, the CDR3 is TGTGCCAGCAGCCCCTATAAGGGGGCCGAGACCCAGTACTTC.

The chain is built from TRBV12-3 or TRBV12-4 and TRBJ2-2, with TRBD1 as a possible D gene (5 bases). V lost 2 bases, J lost 4 bases, and 11 bases lay in between. The CDR3 totals 15 residues. DNA of the CDR3: TGTGCCAGCAGTTTAATTGTCAGGGCCACCGGGGAGCTGTTTTTT. Its protein product is CASSLIVRATGELFF.

V and J are TRBV7-9 and TRBJ2-7, with 10 bases aligning to TRBD2. Trimming took 3 bases from V and 0 from J; bases not matched to a gene: 5. This CDR3 region has 16 residues. Germline V gene data show CDR1 as SEHNR and CDR2 as FQNEAQ (reference sequence). Here the CDR3 DNA reads TGTGCCAGCAGCTTCGGGACTAGCGCAAACTCCTACGAGCAGTACTTC. The encoded protein is CASSFGTSANSYEQYF.

This clonotype was counted many times. This CDR3 is CASSPRGSSYEQYF. DNA of the CDR3: TGTGCCAGCAGCCCGCGGGGGAGCTCCTACGAGCAGTACTTC. This chain joins TRBV7-3 and TRBJ2-7, with 7 bases matching TRBD2. The ends lost 5 bases at V and 0 bases at J; junction bases unmatched: 4. The germline CDR1 and CDR2 sequences are SGHTA and FQGTGA. The length of the CDR3 is 14 residues.

This clonotype was seen ten or more times. The genes are TRBV29-1 and TRBJ1-3, with TRBD1 identical over 8 bases. From germline, CDR1 is SQVTM and CDR2 ANQGSEA. V lost 6 bases to trimming and J lost 2 bases; unmatched junction nucleotides: 3. CDR3 length: 13 residues. The CDR3 DNA is TGCAGCGTAGCGACAGGGGCTGGAAACACCATATATTTT. It codes for CSVATGAGNTIYF.

To note about this clonotype: A much larger clone differs by one base, so this may be a read error. The rearrangement joins TRBV6-6 to TRBJ1-1; no definite D call. V lost 3 bases to trimming and J lost 0 bases, with 2 bases between them. The CDR3 sequence is 12 residues long. Germline V lookup: CDR1 MNHNY, CDR2 SVGAGI (reference sequence). The DNA for the CDR3 is TGTGCCAGCAGTTATGTGAACACTGAAGCTTTCTTT. Protein product: CASSYVNTEAFF.